This passage covers 27 T cell receptor beta chains from one sample sequenced in a study of T cell repertoires in cytomegalovirus infection. No antigens are known for them. In TCRdb, the reads were re-called with MiXCR into one record per CDR3 protein. The table records 95,000 to 150,000 distinct CDR3 sequences, 32% of them present only once. The sample in question was CD8+ T cells from cultured PBMCs, obtained from culture after CMV antigen stimulation. These receptors were taken from a human donor in good health (CMV status not recorded). Some clones in this sample may be carry-over from other donors' samples.

This chain joins TRBV11-1 and TRBJ1-2; D call uncertain. V lost 3 bases to trimming and J lost 4 bases, with 9 bases between them. This CDR3 has 13 residues. Germline-derived CDR1 and CDR2 are SGHAT and FQDESV (reference sequence). CDR3 protein: CASSFPSGYGYTF. In DNA form, the CDR3 reads TGTGCCAGCAGCTTCCCGAGTGGCTATGGCTACACCTTC.

The gene calls are TRBV4-1 and TRBJ1-6, with a tentative D call TRBD1 (5 bases). Trimming stripped 4 bases from V and 2 bases from J, with 12 bases between. CDR3 length: 16 residues. Germline CDR1 MGHRA, CDR2 YSYEKL. CDR3 nucleotides: TGCGCCAGCAGCCCCGGGACTGCCGCCTATAATTCACCCCTCCACTTT. It specifies CASSPGTAAYNSPLHF.

In this sample, this clonotype turned up many times. This chain uses TRBV19 with TRBJ2-7; D remains unclear. CDR3 size: 14 residues. CDR1 and CDR2 (germline): LNHDA, SQIVND (reference sequence). V was trimmed by 3 bases and J by 2 bases, leaving 11 bases between them. The CDR3 is CASSIGQETYEQYF. Written as DNA, the CDR3 is TGTGCCAGTAGTATTGGGCAGGAGACCTACGAGCAGTACTTC.

The J gene is TRBJ2-7, the V gene TRBV19; D possibly corresponds to TRBD1 (6 bases). Trimming left V 5 bases short and J 0 bases short, with 11 bases between. CDR1 is LNHDA and CDR2 is SQIVND in the germline V gene (reference sequence). The CDR3 is 14 amino acids. CDR3 bases: TGTGCCAGTAGTTTGACAGGAAACTCCTACGAGCAGTACTTC. Protein sequence: CASSLTGNSYEQYF. Using reference TRBV19 and TRBJ2-7 for the parts outside the CDR3, the full variable domain is DGGITQSPKYLFRKEGQNVTLSCEQNLNHDAMYWYRQDPGQGLRLIYYSQIVNDFQKGDIAEGYSVSREKKESFPLTVTSAQKNPTAFYLCASSLTGNSYEQYFGPGTRLTVT.

The table lists this clonotype with many counts. The V and J genes are TRBV20-1 and TRBJ1-1, with 8 bases matching TRBD1. J lost 2 bases, V lost 1 base, and 18 bases had no gene match. The CDR3 is made up of 19 amino acids. Per germline, CDR1 DFQATT and CDR2 SNEGSKA (reference sequence). CDR3 coding DNA: TGCAGTGCTAGAGGCTTTCTTATAGGACAGGGATCTCTTAACACTGAAGCTTTCTTT. Its translation is CSARGFLIGQGSLNTEAFF.

The chain links TRBV6-1 to TRBJ2-3, with 9 bases matching TRBD2. The CDR3 is made up of 15 amino acids. Germline V CDR1 and CDR2: MNHNS, SASEGT. V was clipped by 5 bases and J by 2 bases; unmatched bases: 5. The CDR3 reads CASSSLAGVTDTQYF. DNA of the CDR3: TGTGCCAGCAGTTCACTAGCGGGTGTCACAGATACGCAGTATTTT.

Only a few counts were recorded for this clonotype. The chain carries TRBV12-3 or TRBV12-4 and TRBJ2-5, with TRBD1 matching over 9 bases. The CDR3 sequence is 21 residues long. J gave up 1 base and V 3 bases, and 21 bases lay outside the gene matches. The CDR3 sequence is CASSFITPGQGPGGPQETQYF. CDR3 DNA sequence: TGTGCCAGCAGTTTTATTACGCCGGGACAGGGTCCGGGGGGACCCCAAGAGACCCAGTACTTC.

The rearrangement uses TRBV11-2 and TRBJ2-7; TRBD2 matches at 7 bases. The germline V gene has CDR1 SGHAT and CDR2 FQNNGV. The CDR3 length is 16 residues. V was pared by 1 base and J by 1 base, with 7 bases of the junction left unmatched. CDR3 in DNA: TGTGCCAGCAGCTTAGTTGCGGGGGAGAGTTCCTACGAGCAGTACTTC. It yields the protein CASSLVAGESSYEQYF.

This clonotype occurred a few times. The rearrangement joins TRBV28 to TRBJ1-1, with D possibly TRBD1 on 5 matching bases. Trimming took off 6 bases at V and 2 bases at J, with 16 bases between the two ends. Germline CDR1 reads MDHEN; CDR2 reads SYDVKM. The CDR3 extends over 15 amino acids. This CDR3 is CASSSRQQPNTEAFF. The DNA of the CDR3 is TGTGCCAGCAGCTCACGACAGCAGCCCAACACTGAAGCTTTCTTT.

V usage is TRBV28 and J usage is TRBJ1-1; TRBD1 might be the D (5 bases). Per germline, CDR1 MDHEN and CDR2 SYDVKM. V gave up 3 bases and J gave up 1 base, with 9 bases separating them. The CDR3 has 14 amino acids. The CDR3 loop reads CASSFPGGNTEAFF. The CDR3 DNA reads as TGTGCCAGCAGTTTTCCGGGGGGGAACACTGAAGCTTTCTTT. The variable domain in full, completed from reference TRBV28 and TRBJ1-1, reads DVKVTQSSRYLVKRTGEKVFLECVQDMDHENMFWYRQDPGLGLRLIYFSYDVKMKEKGDIPEGYSVSREKKERFSLILESASTNQTSMYLCASSFPGGNTEAFFGQGTRLTVV.

This chain connects TRBV12-3 or TRBV12-4 to TRBJ2-5; D possibly matches TRBD1 or TRBD2 (6 bases each). The V and J ends lost 8 bases and 4 bases respectively, with 11 bases between them. The CDR3 is 12 amino acids. The CDR3 region is CASVGGPETQYF. The CDR3 nucleotides read TGTGCCAGCGTTGGGGGGCCAGAGACCCAGTACTTC.

This chain connects TRBV6-1 to TRBJ1-2, with TRBD1 as a possible D gene (5 bases). The ends were cut back, 2 bases at V and 9 bases at J, with 19 bases in the middle. CDR1 and CDR2 from the germline V gene are MNHNS and SASEGT. The CDR3 contains 15 residues. CDR3 DNA sequence: TGTGCCAGCAGTGAATACAGGTCCCCAGGAGATAGCTACACCTTC. Encoded protein: CASSEYRSPGDSYTF.

Ten or more counts support this clonotype. The chain recombines TRBV15 with TRBJ1-2; a weak D match, TRBD1 (6 bases). Trimming pared 4 bases from V and 6 bases from J, leaving 18 bases between. Per germline, CDR1 LNHNV and CDR2 YYDKDF (reference sequence). CDR3 size: 15 residues. The CDR3 region is CATSKLRGAQDGYTF. The CDR3 nucleotides are TGTGCCACCAGCAAACTCCGGGGGGCGCAGGATGGCTACACCTTC.

The rearrangement uses TRBV7-9 and TRBJ1-1, with D uncertain. This CDR3 is 15 amino acids long. Trimming shortened V by 0 bases and J by 1 base, and 9 bases separated the two germline ends. Germline V gene data show CDR1 as SEHNR and CDR2 as FQNEAQ (reference sequence). CDR3 loop: CASSLAFGRNTEAFF. CDR3 sequence (DNA): TGTGCCAGCAGCTTAGCTTTCGGGAGGAACACTGAAGCTTTCTTT.

This clonotype was seen repeatedly, ten times or more. The genes are TRBV5-8 and TRBJ2-3; TRBD2 matches at 8 bases. V trimming: 4 bases; J trimming: 5 bases; junction bases outside the gene matches: 15. The CDR3 runs 17 residues. The germline V gene has CDR1 SGHTS and CDR2 YDEGEE. Here the CDR3 DNA reads TGTGCCAGCAGCCCCCCCTGGACTAGCCGCGCGGGAGATACGCAGTATTTT. Translation: CASSPPWTSRAGDTQYF.

This clonotype was detected a few times. The J gene is TRBJ2-7, the V gene TRBV28, with 8 bases lining up with TRBD2. V shed 3 bases and J 4 bases; nucleotides not matched to a gene: 8. The CDR3 contains 15 residues. Germline V CDR1 and CDR2: MDHEN, SYDVKM. The CDR3 reads CASSFTGGRIYEQYF. The DNA of the CDR3 is TGTGCCAGCAGTTTTACGGGCGGGAGGATATACGAGCAGTACTTC.

The genes are TRBV20-1 and TRBJ2-7; 9 bases match TRBD2. The V and J ends lost 1 base and 4 bases, in that order; junction bases with no gene match: 11. This CDR3 comprises 16 residues. Germline V gene sequence: CDR1 DFQATT, CDR2 SNEGSKA (reference sequence). The CDR3, as DNA: TGCAGTGCTAGAGGGTGGGTTGGCGGGGGGGCGTACGAGCAGTACTTC. Translation gives CSARGWVGGGAYEQYF.

This clonotype was observed many times. The CDR3 DNA is TGTGCCAGCAACCCTTCTCTTGACCCCTATGGCTACACCTTC. This gives the protein CASNPSLDPYGYTF. The rearrangement uses TRBV12-3 or TRBV12-4 and TRBJ1-2; D gene unclear. The ends were cut back, 7 bases at V and 4 bases at J, with 16 bases in the middle. CDR3 length: 14 amino acids.

The chain recombines TRBV10-2 with TRBJ1-1; D is ambiguous. Germline CDR1 is WSHSY and CDR2 is SAAADI. The CDR3 consists of 12 residues. Trimming stripped 2 bases from V and 6 bases from J, with 7 bases between. The CDR3 sequence is CASSELGAEAFF. CDR3 nucleotide sequence: TGCGCCAGCAGTGAGCTAGGCGCTGAAGCTTTCTTT.

V gene TRBV7-6 combines with J gene TRBJ2-3; D remains unclear. Trimming removed 0 bases at V and 0 bases at J, with 7 bases between. The germline V gene has CDR1 SGHVS and CDR2 FNYEAQ. The CDR3 totals 15 residues. The CDR3 spells CASSLAESSTDTQYF. The CDR3 bases are TGTGCCAGCAGCTTAGCCGAGAGTAGCACAGATACGCAGTATTTT. The whole variable domain, filled in from reference TRBV7-6 and TRBJ2-3, reads GAGVSQSPRYKVTKRGQDVALRCDPISGHVSLYWYRQALGQGPEFLTYFNYEAQQDKSGLPNDRFSAERPEGSISTLTIQRTEQRDSAMYRCASSLAESSTDTQYFGPGTRLTVL.

This chain joins TRBV7-4 and TRBJ2-5; TRBD1 is a possible D gene (5 bases). The CDR3 runs 13 residues. CDR1 is SGHVT, CDR2 SQSDAQ, per germline. The ends were cut back, 6 bases at V and 5 bases at J, with 13 bases in the middle. The CDR3 DNA follows: TGTGCCAGCAGGGGCTCGGCAGGGGAGACCCAGTACTTC. Amino acid sequence: CASRGSAGETQYF.

The chain uses TRBV12-3 or TRBV12-4 and TRBJ2-2; unclear D gene. The CDR3 is 14 amino acids. The V gene lost 5 bases and the J gene lost 5 bases, with 12 bases spanning the gap. The CDR3 coding sequence is TGTGCCAGCAGTCGCCCCGGGTGGACCGGGGAGCTGTTTTTT. As protein: CASSRPGWTGELFF.

A few counts support this clonotype. The chain has TRBV5-1 and TRBJ1-5, with D hard to call. Between the trimmed V and J ends, which lost 2 bases and 5 bases, there was a span of 11 bases. Germline values: CDR1 SGHRS, CDR2 YFSETQ. The CDR3 runs 14 residues. In DNA form, the CDR3 reads TGCGCCAGCAGCTTATCGGGTAGTGATCAGCCCCAGCATTTT. Its translation: CASSLSGSDQPQHF.

This clonotype was counted a few times. The chain recombines TRBV5-4 with TRBJ2-1; TRBD2 agrees at 8 bases. V lost 3 bases and J lost 3; bases outside the gene matches: 11. The germline V gene has CDR1 SGHNT and CDR2 YYREEE (reference sequence). The CDR3 consists of 17 residues. The CDR3 nucleotides read TGTGCCAGCAGCTATCCAACTAGCGGAGACCTCTACAATGAGCAGTTCTTC. Its protein product is CASSYPTSGDLYNEQFF.

The chain carries TRBV4-1 and TRBJ1-2; D uncertain. V was shortened by 0 bases and J by 4 bases, with 18 bases between the two germline ends. CDR1 is MGHRA, CDR2 YSYEKL, per germline. The CDR3 has 17 amino acids. The CDR3 loop is CASSQDAQQHSLYGYTF. CDR3 in DNA: TGCGCCAGCAGCCAAGATGCTCAACAGCACTCCCTCTATGGCTACACCTTC.

This chain uses TRBV6-4 with TRBJ1-1; D is unclear. The V gene lost 5 bases and the J gene lost 2 bases, with 12 bases spanning the gap. Per the germline V gene, CDR1 is MRHNA and CDR2 is SNTAGT. The CDR3 runs to 14 residues. The CDR3: CASSKIADNTEAFF. The CDR3 coding sequence is TGTGCCAGCAGTAAAATCGCAGATAACACTGAAGCTTTCTTT.

This clonotype was seen more than once but under ten times. The rearrangement joins TRBV6-5 to TRBJ1-2, with no clear D. Germline V gives CDR1 MNHEY, CDR2 SVGAGI. Trimming took 6 bases from V and 2 from J, leaving 13 bases between them. The CDR3 totals 14 residues. The CDR3 reads CASSPSGSNYGYTF. Written as DNA, the CDR3 is TGTGCCAGCAGCCCATCCGGGAGCAACTATGGCTACACCTTC.